This section outlines one T cell receptor beta chain sequence together with its context. Its antigen remains unidentified. This record comes from a study of OX40 agonist ivuxolimab in advanced cancers. Study overall: The patients received agonistic anti-OX40 (CD134) antibody ivuxolimab. Partial responses occurred in Three dose-escalation patients, one with hepatocellular carcinoma and two with cutaneous melanoma. Overall study results and limits: Average numbers of expanded clones were greater in CD8+ T cells than in CD4+.

V lost 7 bases to trimming and J lost 9 bases, with 10 bases between them. The length of the CDR3 is 12 residues. Germline loops: CDR1 LNHDA, CDR2 SQIVND (reference sequence). Produced via immunoSEQ multiplex PCR; TCRdb's table is partial and in-frame only. The profile shows 20,000 or so clones, 86% of them singletons. The sequence was collected from an adult with an advanced solid tumor such as melanoma, head and neck, liver or kidney cancer. The chain is built from TRBV19 and TRBJ1-6; TRBD1 might be the D (5 bases). This material consisted of CD4+ or CD8+ T cells sorted from blood, taken in a trial of the OX40 agonist ivuxolimab. The CDR3: CASTMGGSPLHF. The CDR3, as DNA: TGTGCCAGTACCATGGGGGGTTCACCCCTCCACTTT.